This is a list of T cell receptor beta chains from one sample in a study of beta chain features in type 1 diabetes. Method: immunoSEQ multiplex PCR; TCRdb's copy keeps in-frame clones and lacks some. The sample carries 300,000 to 350,000 clones, around 20% recorded once. The material sequenced was naive CD4+ T cells from blood. These receptors were obtained from a woman between 18 and 29 years old in good health. Both conserved end residues are part of each CDR3. The order of the fields is V gene, clone size, J gene, D gene, CDR3 protein, CDR3 DNA. The D gene is left open where the match is weak. The size field is filled for only some rows; it gives once, few, many or a size class.

>TRBV5-5|few|TRBJ2-7|NA
CASSSPGWASYEQYF
TGTGCCAGCAGCTCGCCAGGGTGGGCCTCCTACGAGCAGTACTTC
>TRBV11-2|NA|TRBJ2-7|TRBD1
CASSLVWDSRYEQYF
TGTGCCAGCAGCTTAGTATGGGACAGCAGGTACGAGCAGTACTTC
>TRBV7-2|NA|TRBJ2-7|NA
CASSLGPGPYEQYF
TGTGCCAGCAGCTTAGGCCCGGGTCCCTACGAGCAGTACTTC
>TRBV18|NA|TRBJ2-5|NA
CASSPTEETQYF
TGTGCCAGCTCACCCACAGAAGAGACCCAGTACTTC
>TRBV4-1|NA|TRBJ1-2|TRBD1
CASSHSGQTNYGYTF
TGCGCCAGCAGCCATTCGGGACAGACTAACTATGGCTACACCTTC
>TRBV6-5|NA|TRBJ2-7|NA
CASSYSGTNYGEQYF
TGTGCCAGCAGTTACTCAGGGACAAACTACGGGGAGCAGTACTTC
>TRBV5-4|few|TRBJ1-1|NA
CASSLETGGNTEAFF
TGTGCCAGCAGCTTGGAAACGGGGGGGAACACTGAAGCTTTCTTT
>TRBV6-5|few|TRBJ2-4|NA
CASSRGSSRDIQYF
TGTGCCAGCAGCCGAGGGTCATCGAGGGACATTCAGTACTTC
>TRBV27|few|TRBJ2-1|TRBD2
CASSFTETSGNQFF
TGTGCCAGCAGTTTCACCGAGACTAGCGGGAATCAGTTCTTC
>TRBV9|NA|TRBJ2-2|NA
CASSVERLTNTGELFF
TGTGCCAGCAGCGTAGAGAGGCTCACTAACACCGGGGAGCTGTTTTTT
>TRBV11-2|few|TRBJ1-3|NA
CASSSSSGNTIYF
TGTGCCAGCAGCTCCTCTTCTGGAAACACCATATATTTT
>TRBV5-1|few|TRBJ2-6|NA
CASSSQASGANVLTF
TGCGCCAGCAGCAGCCAAGCCTCTGGGGCCAACGTCCTGACTTTC
>TRBV27|few|TRBJ2-1|TRBD2
CASSNPGGGSEQFF
TGTGCCAGCAGTAATCCCGGGGGAGGGAGCGAGCAGTTCTTC
>TRBV7-9|NA|TRBJ2-1|NA
CASSLMRVHEQFF
TGTGCCAGCAGCTTAATGAGGGTGCATGAGCAGTTCTTC
>TRBV4-2|few|TRBJ1-2|NA
CASSQDQGTPYGYTF
TGTGCCAGCAGCCAAGATCAGGGCACCCCCTATGGCTACACCTTC
>TRBV30|NA|TRBJ2-2|NA
CAWIEGNTGELFF
TGTGCCTGGATCGAGGGGAACACCGGGGAGCTGTTTTTT
>TRBV25-1|NA|TRBJ1-5|NA
CASSRGIQPQHF
TGTGCCAGCAGTCGGGGGATTCAGCCCCAGCATTTT
>TRBV4-2|NA|TRBJ2-1|NA
CASSQGAGPYNEQFF
TGTGCCAGCAGCCAAGGGGCAGGGCCTTACAATGAGCAGTTCTTC
>TRBV9|few|TRBJ1-1|TRBD1
CASRTGQGLNTEAFF
TGTGCCAGCAGGACGGGACAGGGCCTGAACACTGAAGCTTTCTTT
>TRBV7-2|NA|TRBJ2-3|NA
CASSLDGGSTDTQYF
TGTGCCAGCAGCTTAGATGGGGGGTCCACAGATACGCAGTATTTT
>TRBV6-5|few|TRBJ1-2|NA
CASSYLGGYTF
TGTGCCAGCAGTTACCTCGGGGGCTACACCTTC
>TRBV2|few|TRBJ2-7|NA
CASSVVRASYEQYF
TGTGCCAGCAGTGTTGTGCGGGCTTCCTACGAGCAGTACTTC
>TRBV7-9|NA|TRBJ1-5|NA
CASSSGAQPQHF
TGTGCCAGCAGTTCAGGGGCGCAGCCCCAGCATTTT
>TRBV25-1|NA|TRBJ1-2|TRBD1
CASRGQADYGYTF
TGTGCCAGCAGGGGACAGGCGGACTATGGCTACACCTTC
>TRBV5-1|NA|TRBJ1-1|TRBD1
CASSLPGQLIAEAFF
TGCGCCAGCAGCTTACCGGGACAGCTTATTGCTGAAGCTTTCTTT
>TRBV9|NA|TRBJ2-5|NA
CASSGESSQETQYF
TGTGCCAGCAGCGGCGAAAGTAGTCAAGAGACCCAGTACTTC
>TRBV5-1|few|TRBJ1-1|TRBD1
CASSFVTGDTEAFF
TGCGCCAGCAGCTTCGTGACAGGGGACACTGAAGCTTTCTTT
>TRBV19|NA|TRBJ2-2|NA
CASSIDANTGELFF
TGTGCCAGTAGTATAGACGCGAACACCGGGGAGCTGTTTTTT
>TRBV29-1|NA|TRBJ1-4|TRBD1
CSVQGAQNEKLFF
TGCAGCGTTCAGGGGGCGCAAAATGAAAAACTGTTTTTT